This T cell receptor (beta chain) came from a study of human T cells and chemical hapten exposure. With respect to this clonotype: Its antigen is unknown.

TCRdb independently ran MiXCR on the RACE reads; one entry per CDR3 protein. The sample lists 150,000 to 200,000 distinct CDR3 sequences, approximately 26% occurring once. General study results and limits: In comparison with controls, expanded TCRs gave rise to a significantly larger number of large CDR3 similarity clusters. TCRs at high frequency, those above 1 in 1000, did not change with DPC sensitization.

The sample's time point: patch test 3, about 24 weeks after DPC sensitization. Treatment: therapeutic diphenylcyclopropenone sensitization with weekly scalp DPC. Sequenced material: whole blood, taken in connection with sensitization to the hapten diphenylcyclopropenone (DPC). The TCR was taken from a woman aged 40 to 50 with alopecia areata. Some clones in this sample may be carry-over from other donors' samples.

CDR3 residues: CASSPEVPTDTQYF. The CDR3 DNA follows: TGTGCCAGCAGCCCCGAGGTCCCCACAGATACGCAGTATTTT. This chain joins TRBV7-9 and TRBJ2-3; D is uncertain. Trimming removed 5 bases from V and 2 bases from J, with 11 bases in between. The CDR3 covers 14 residues. Per the germline V gene, CDR1 is SEHNR and CDR2 is FQNEAQ (reference sequence).